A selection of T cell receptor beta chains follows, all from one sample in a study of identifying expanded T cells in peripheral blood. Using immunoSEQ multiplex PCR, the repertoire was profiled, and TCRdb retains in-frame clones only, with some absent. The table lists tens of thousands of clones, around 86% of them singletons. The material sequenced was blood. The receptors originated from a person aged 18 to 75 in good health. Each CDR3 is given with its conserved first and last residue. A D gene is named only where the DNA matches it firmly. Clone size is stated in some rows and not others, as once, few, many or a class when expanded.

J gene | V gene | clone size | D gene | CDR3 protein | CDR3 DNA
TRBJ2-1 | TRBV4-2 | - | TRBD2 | CASSQGILETSGNNEQFF | TGTGCCAGCAGCCAAGGTATCCTGGAGACTAGCGGGAACAATGAGCAGTTCTTC
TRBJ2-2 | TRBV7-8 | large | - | CASSPTSAATGELFF | TGTGCCAGCAGCCCGACGAGCGCGGCCACCGGGGAGCTGTTTTTT
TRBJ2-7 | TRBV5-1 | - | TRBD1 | CASSLASTGFSYEQYF | TGCGCCAGCAGCTTGGCCTCGACAGGGTTCAGCTACGAGCAGTACTTC
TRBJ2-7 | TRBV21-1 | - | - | CASSKGARLAGNYEQYF | TGTGCCAGCAGCAAAGGGGCGCGGCTAGCGGGAAACTACGAGCAGTACTTC
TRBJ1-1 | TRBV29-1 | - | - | CSVDCGAGAEAFF | TGCAGCGTTGACTGTGGGGCTGGCGCTGAAGCTTTCTTT
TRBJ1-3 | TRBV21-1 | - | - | CASSKNFGIISGNTIYF | TGTGCCAGCAGCAAAAATTTTGGGATTATCTCTGGAAACACCATATATTTT
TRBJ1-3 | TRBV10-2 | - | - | CASSAISGNTIYF | TGCGCCAGCAGTGCAATCTCTGGAAACACCATATATTTT
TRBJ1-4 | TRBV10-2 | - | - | CASSEGIRETNEKLFF | TGCGCCAGCAGTGAGGGTATCAGGGAAACTAATGAAAAACTGTTTTTT
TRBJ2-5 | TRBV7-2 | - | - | CASSHRERQETQYF | TGTGCCAGCAGCCACAGGGAGAGGCAAGAGACCCAGTACTTC
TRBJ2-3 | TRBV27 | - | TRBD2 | CASRGLALSGTDTQYF | TGTGCCAGCAGGGGACTAGCATTGTCGGGCACAGATACGCAGTATTTT
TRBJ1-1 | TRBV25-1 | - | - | CASSEYGRYAGEAFF | TGTGCCAGCAGTGAATATGGGAGGTACGCAGGCGAAGCTTTCTTT
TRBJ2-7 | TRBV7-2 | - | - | CASSEHAGFKGEQYF | TGTGCCAGCAGCGAACACGCGGGGTTCAAGGGCGAGCAGTACTTC
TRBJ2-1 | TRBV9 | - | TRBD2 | CASSSRLAGYYNEQFF | TGTGCCAGCAGCTCAAGACTAGCGGGGTATTACAATGAGCAGTTCTTC
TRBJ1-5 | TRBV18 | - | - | CASSPQHSNQPQHF | TGTGCCAGCTCACCACAGCATAGCAATCAGCCCCAGCATTTT
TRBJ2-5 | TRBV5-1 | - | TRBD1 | CASSLQGGAQETQYF | TGCGCCAGCAGCCTACAGGGGGGAGCCCAAGAGACCCAGTACTTC
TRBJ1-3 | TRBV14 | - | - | CASSQEARMPGNTIYF | TGTGCCAGCAGCCAAGAAGCACGAATGCCAGGAAACACCATATATTTT
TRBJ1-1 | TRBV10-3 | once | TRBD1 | CAISDDRGSSKGTEAFF | TGTGCCATCAGTGATGACAGGGGCTCTTCCAAAGGCACTGAAGCTTTCTTT
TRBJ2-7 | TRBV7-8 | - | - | CASSPRVSSEQYF | TGTGCCAGCAGCCCCCGGGTATCCAGCGAGCAGTACTTC
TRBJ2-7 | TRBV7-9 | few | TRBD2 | CASSFRTSPLEQYF | TGTGCCAGCAGCTTCCGGACTAGCCCTCTCGAGCAGTACTTC
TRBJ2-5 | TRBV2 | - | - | CASREETQYF | TGTGCCAGCAGGGAGGAGACCCAGTACTTC
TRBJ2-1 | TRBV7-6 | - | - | CASSSQRGGEQFF | TGTGCCAGCAGCTCCCAGAGGGGGGGTGAGCAGTTCTTC
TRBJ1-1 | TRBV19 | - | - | CASREDRTGNTEAFF | TGTGCCAGTAGAGAGGACAGAACGGGAAACACTGAAGCTTTCTTT
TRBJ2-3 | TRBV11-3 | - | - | CASSNREGDTQYF | TGTGCCAGCAGCAACAGGGAGGGGGATACGCAGTATTTT
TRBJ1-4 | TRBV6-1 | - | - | CASSAGSNEKLFF | TGTGCCAGCAGTGCAGGGTCTAACGAAAAACTGTTTTTT
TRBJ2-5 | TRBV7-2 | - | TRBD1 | CASSLDGRGLGTQYF | TGTGCCAGCAGCTTAGATGGCAGGGGGCTGGGGACCCAGTACTTC
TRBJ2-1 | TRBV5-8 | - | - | CASSLGTSYNEQFF | TGTGCCAGCAGCTTAGGGACAAGTTACAATGAGCAGTTCTTC
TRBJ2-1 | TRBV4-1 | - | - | CASSSEGPPYNEQFF | TGCGCCAGCAGTTCCGAAGGGCCACCCTACAATGAGCAGTTCTTC
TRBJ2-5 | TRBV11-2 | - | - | CASSSESVETQYF | TGTGCCAGCAGCTCCGAATCGGTGGAGACCCAGTACTTC
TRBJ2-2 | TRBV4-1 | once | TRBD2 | CASSQDMASGSIGELFF | TGCGCCAGCAGCCAAGATATGGCTAGCGGGAGCATCGGGGAGCTGTTTTTT
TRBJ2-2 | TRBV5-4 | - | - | CASSREQGLLNTGELFF | TGTGCCAGCAGCCGGGAGCAGGGATTGTTGAACACCGGGGAGCTGTTTTTT
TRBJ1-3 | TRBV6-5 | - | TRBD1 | CASKGQGSDTIYF | TGTGCCAGCAAGGGACAGGGTAGCGACACCATATATTTT
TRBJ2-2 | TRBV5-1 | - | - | CASSYSGGELFF | TGCGCCAGCAGCTACTCAGGGGGGGAGCTGTTTTTT
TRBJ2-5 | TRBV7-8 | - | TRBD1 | CASSEDRVETQYF | TGTGCCAGCAGCGAAGACAGGGTGGAGACCCAGTACTTC
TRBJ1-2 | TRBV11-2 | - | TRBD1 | CASSSQQGRYGYTF | TGTGCCAGCAGCTCCCAACAGGGGAGGTATGGCTACACCTTC
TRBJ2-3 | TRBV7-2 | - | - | CASSPSHGFSTDTQYF | TGTGCCAGCAGCCCATCCCACGGTTTTAGCACAGATACGCAGTATTTT
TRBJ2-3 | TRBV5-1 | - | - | CASSLSPSTDTQYF | TGCGCCAGCAGCTTATCTCCTAGCACAGATACGCAGTATTTT
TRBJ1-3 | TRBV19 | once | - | CASSPSSGNTIYF | TGTGCCAGTAGTCCCAGCTCAGGAAACACCATATATTTT
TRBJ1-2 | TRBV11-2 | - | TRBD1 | CASSLEQGVGGYTF | TGTGCCAGCAGCTTAGAGCAGGGGGTTGGAGGCTACACCTTC
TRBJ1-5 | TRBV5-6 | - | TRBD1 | CASSSQGDGLNQPQHF | TGTGCCAGCAGCTCACAGGGGGATGGGCTCAATCAGCCCCAGCATTTT
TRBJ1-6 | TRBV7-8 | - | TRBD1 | CASSSPGQGTNSPLHF | TGTGCCAGCAGCTCGCCGGGACAGGGTACCAATTCACCCCTCCACTTT
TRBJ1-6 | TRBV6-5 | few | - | CASSYSSSNSPLHF | TGTGCCAGCAGTTACTCGAGTAGTAATTCACCCCTCCACTTT
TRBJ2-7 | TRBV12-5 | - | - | CASGFGGSDEQYF | TGTGCTAGTGGTTTTGGGGGATCGGACGAGCAGTACTTC
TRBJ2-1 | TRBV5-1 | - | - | CASSLGQEYNEQFF | TGCGCCAGCAGCTTGGGGCAGGAATACAATGAGCAGTTCTTC
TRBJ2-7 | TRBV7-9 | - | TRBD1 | CASSRRTGGVTYEQYF | TGTGCCAGCAGCCGACGGACAGGGGGCGTTACTTACGAGCAGTACTTC
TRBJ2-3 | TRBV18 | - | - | CASSPTTGRADTQYF | TGTGCCAGCTCACCAACGACAGGGAGGGCAGATACGCAGTATTTT
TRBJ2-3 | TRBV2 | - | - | CASSELTTDTQYF | TGTGCCAGCAGTGAATTAACCACAGATACGCAGTATTTT
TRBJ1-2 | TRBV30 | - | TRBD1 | CAWRDRGYGYTF | TGTGCCTGGCGGGACAGGGGCTATGGCTACACCTTC
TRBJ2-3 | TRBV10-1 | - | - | CASSESRASTDTQYF | TGCGCCAGCAGTGAGTCACGGGCTAGCACAGATACGCAGTATTTT
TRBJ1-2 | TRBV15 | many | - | CATSSGRARYGYTF | TGTGCCACCAGCAGCGGGCGGGCTCGGTATGGCTACACCTTC
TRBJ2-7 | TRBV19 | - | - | CASSIWSLYEQYF | TGTGCCAGTAGTATATGGAGCCTTTACGAGCAGTACTTC
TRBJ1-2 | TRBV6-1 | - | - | CASSRLPGPDYGYTF | TGTGCCAGCAGTCGACTACCGGGGCCCGACTATGGCTACACCTTC
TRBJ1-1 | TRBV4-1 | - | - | CASSQRGGESAEAFF | TGCGCCAGCAGCCAAAGAGGGGGGGAGAGTGCTGAAGCTTTCTTT
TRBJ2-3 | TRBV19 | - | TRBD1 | CASRPGQGAYTQYF | TGTGCCAGTCGACCGGGACAGGGGGCATATACGCAGTATTTT
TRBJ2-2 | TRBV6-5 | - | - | CASSYLGGATGELFF | TGTGCCAGCAGTTACCTCGGGGGCGCGACCGGGGAGCTGTTTTTT
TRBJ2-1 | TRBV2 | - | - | CASSEARTINEQFF | TGTGCCAGCAGTGAAGCTCGGACTATCAATGAGCAGTTCTTC
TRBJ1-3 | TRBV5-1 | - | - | CASSLEGSGNTIYF | TGCGCCAGCAGCTTGGAGGGTTCTGGAAACACCATATATTTT
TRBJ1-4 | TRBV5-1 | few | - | CASSLEGRVEKLFF | TGCGCCAGCAGCTTGGAGGGCAGGGTCGAAAAACTGTTTTTT
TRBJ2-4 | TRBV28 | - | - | CASRGQSDKNIQYF | TGTGCCAGCAGAGGACAGTCAGACAAAAACATTCAGTACTTC
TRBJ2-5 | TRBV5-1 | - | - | CASSQIGRETQYF | TGCGCCAGCAGCCAGATCGGAAGGGAGACCCAGTACTTC
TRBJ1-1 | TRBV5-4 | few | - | CASSRNPFPEAFF | TGTGCCAGCAGCCGGAATCCCTTTCCCGAAGCTTTCTTT